Here is one TCR beta chain with its context. The antigen remains undetermined. This CDR3 is 12 amino acids long. The V end lost 5 bases, the J end lost 8 bases, and 15 bases lay between the germline ends. The germline gives CDR1 SQVTM, CDR2 ANQGSEA. The authors distributed each subset's genomic DNA evenly over several immunoSEQ plates. Profiling relied on immunoSEQ multiplex PCR, and the TCRdb table lists in-frame clones only, not all of them. The table has approximately 810,000 clones, 85% to 95% seen once. The record originates from a study of shared clonotypes between healthy human individuals. Overall study results and limits: The generation probabilities recorded for non-shared clonotypes fell below those of clonotypes shared by all four donors. Larger richness was generally estimated for naive than memory subsets.

Only CD45RO-negative cells positively selected for CCR7 counted as naive CD8 cells, so terminally differentiated effector memory CD45RA+ cells were excluded. Sequencing used naive CD8+ T cells sorted from blood. This chain links TRBV29-1 with TRBJ1-2; TRBD1 might be the D (6 bases). This receptor was identified in a man aged 25 to 40 in good health. The CDR3 sequence is CSVRLGGRGYTF. CDR3 DNA: TGCAGCGTTCGTCTTGGGGGCCGGGGCTACACCTTC.